This passage covers 23 T cell receptor beta chains from one sample sequenced in a study of technical replicates of blood from four donors. Data came from immunoSEQ multiplex PCR; TCRdb stores just in-frame clones and leaves some out. The sample has 65,000 to 95,000 clones, nearly 98% seen once; the top ten hold 0.25% to 0.3%. The source material was T cells isolated from PBMCs. The receptors shown here come from a human donor in good health.

V is TRBV5-1 and J is TRBJ1-2; 8 nucleotides line up with TRBD1. Germline V gene lookup returns CDR1 SGHRS and CDR2 YFSETQ. After removal of 5 bases from V and 4 bases from J, the junction contained 7 bases not matched to a gene. There are 14 residues in the CDR3. The DNA of the CDR3 is TGCGCCAGCAGAAGGGACAGGACCTCCTATGGCTACACCTTC. Translation gives CASRRDRTSYGYTF. The whole variable domain, remainder taken from reference TRBV5-1 and TRBJ1-2, is KAGVTQTPRYLIKTRGQQVTLSCSPISGHRSVSWYQQTPGQGLQFLFEYFSETQRNKGNFPGRFSGRQFSNSRSEMNVSTLELGDSALYLCASRRDRTSYGYTFGSGTRLTVV.

The chain uses TRBV19 and TRBJ1-3; D call uncertain. Trimming shortened V by 3 bases and J by 0 bases, and 9 bases separated the two germline ends. The CDR3 has 15 residues. CDR1 and CDR2 from the germline V gene are LNHDA and SQIVND (reference sequence). CDR3: CASSIDGSSGNTIYF. In DNA, the CDR3 is TGTGCCAGTAGTATTGATGGCAGCTCTGGAAACACCATATATTTT.

The chain employs TRBV4-1 and TRBJ2-2; perhaps TRBD1 as D (7 bases). Germline CDR1 reads MGHRA; CDR2 reads YSYEKL. The CDR3 has 15 amino acids. Trimming took off 6 bases at V and 4 bases at J, with 15 bases between the two ends. CDR3 in DNA: TGCGCCAGCAGTCTTAGACAGGGAGGCACCGGGGAGCTGTTTTTT. Amino acid sequence: CASSLRQGGTGELFF.

This clone was detected only a few times. The chain links TRBV10-1 to TRBJ1-2, with 7 nucleotides matching TRBD1. This CDR3 is built from 14 residues. V shed 7 bases and J 6 bases; nucleotides not matched to a gene: 11. CDR1 is WNHNN and CDR2 is SYGVQD in the germline V gene (reference sequence). The CDR3 nucleotides are TGCGCCAGCACCAAAGACAGGGTTGTCAATGGCTACACCTTC. This translates into CASTKDRVVNGYTF.

The chain couples TRBV6-4 to TRBJ2-1, with 7 bases lining up with TRBD1. CDR3 length equals 15 residues. Germline values: CDR1 MRHNA, CDR2 SNTAGT. Germline trimming cut 8 bases from V and 0 bases from J; bases unmatched to any gene: 7. CDR3 in amino acids: CASVRDSGSYNEQFF. The CDR3 nucleotides are TGTGCCAGCGTGAGGGACAGTGGCTCCTACAATGAGCAGTTCTTC.

This clone showed up just once. This chain joins TRBV4-2 and TRBJ2-7; the D gene is possibly TRBD2 (6 bases). V was cut by 1 base and J by 7 bases, with 20 bases left in between. The CDR3 is made up of 16 amino acids. Germline values: CDR1 LGHNA, CDR2 YNFKEQ. CDR3 region: CASSQVGDGSFEEQYF. The CDR3 bases are TGTGCCAGCAGCCAAGTGGGAGACGGGAGCTTTGAAGAGCAGTACTTC.

The chain employs TRBV14 and TRBJ1-2; TRBD1 aligns across 11 bases. The CDR3 has 15 residues. The V and J ends lost 6 bases and 2 bases, in that order; junction bases with no gene match: 5. From germline, CDR1 is SGHDN and CDR2 FVKESK. CDR3 DNA sequence: TGTGCCAGCAGTTTTAGGACAGGGGGCAACTATGGCTACACCTTC. Its protein is CASSFRTGGNYGYTF.

The chain links TRBV19 to TRBJ1-4; D uncertain. Trimming pared 2 bases from V and 6 bases from J, leaving 7 bases between. This CDR3 contains 13 residues. CDR1 and CDR2 (germline): LNHDA, SQIVND (reference sequence). Here the CDR3 DNA reads TGTGCCAGTAGTATAAACCGGGATGAAAAACTGTTTTTT. Protein sequence: CASSINRDEKLFF.

The rearrangement links TRBV7-3 to TRBJ1-1, with no clear D. Germline CDR1 reads SGHTA; CDR2 reads FQGTGA. V was clipped by 2 bases and J by 1 base, with 5 bases between them. This CDR3 has 13 amino acids. CDR3 DNA: TGTGCCAGCAGCTTACTTAGGAACACTGAAGCTTTCTTT. The encoded protein is CASSLLRNTEAFF.

The chain is built from TRBV10-3 and TRBJ2-3; 10 bases are shared with TRBD2. Trimming cost V 6 bases and J 1 base; bases outside gene matches: 1. The CDR3 runs to 14 residues. CDR1 and CDR2 from the germline V gene are ENHRY and SYGVKD. The CDR3 DNA sequence: TGTGCCATCAGGGGGACTAGCGGCACAGATACGCAGTATTTT. Translation: CAIRGTSGTDTQYF.

The CDR3 protein is CASRPGLAPYEQYF. DNA of the CDR3: TGTGCCAGTCGACCGGGACTAGCTCCCTACGAGCAGTACTTC. This chain links TRBV28 with TRBJ2-7; 9 bases align to TRBD2. CDR3 length: 14 amino acids. Germline trimming cut 9 bases from V and 2 bases from J; bases unmatched to any gene: 8. Germline CDR1 and CDR2: MDHEN and SYDVKM.

The rearrangement links TRBV19 to TRBJ1-2, with 7 bases that match TRBD1. The CDR3 covers 13 residues. J lost 3 bases, V lost 6 bases, and 4 bases had no gene match. Germline loops: CDR1 LNHDA, CDR2 SQIVND (reference sequence). The CDR3 is CASRITGDYGYTF. DNA of the CDR3: TGTGCCAGTAGGATAACAGGGGACTATGGCTACACCTTC.

DNA of the CDR3: TGTGCCAGCAGCCCGGGACTACTCCAAGAGACCCAGTACTTC. Protein: CASSPGLLQETQYF. The chain joins TRBV5-6 to TRBJ2-5; TRBD2 agrees at 7 bases. With 4 bases clipped from V and 1 base from J, the junction kept 4 bases outside the gene matches. Germline CDR1 SGHDT, CDR2 YYEEEE. The CDR3 loop spans 14 amino acids.

As for this clone: The same CDR3 is also encoded by other DNA sequences in this sample. The chain employs TRBV2 and TRBJ2-1; 10 nucleotides align to TRBD2. V lost 6 bases to trimming and J lost 4 bases; unmatched junction nucleotides: 3. There are 14 residues in the CDR3. Germline V gene data show CDR1 as SNHLY and CDR2 as FYNNEI. The CDR3 region is CASRGTSVYNEQFF. CDR3 nucleotide sequence: TGTGCCAGCAGAGGGACTAGCGTATACAATGAGCAGTTCTTC.

The chain joins TRBV11-3 to TRBJ2-1; 12 bases match TRBD2. The CDR3 extends over 14 amino acids. Trimming removed 5 bases from V and 12 bases from J; junction bases left unmatched: 8. The germline V gene encodes CDR1 SGHNT and CDR2 YENEEA. The CDR3 loop reads CASSIGLAGRGQFF. CDR3 bases: TGTGCCAGCAGCATAGGACTAGCGGGAAGAGGGCAGTTCTTC.

V is TRBV7-6 and J is TRBJ2-1; TRBD2 aligns across 9 bases. The J segment lost 8 bases and the V segment lost 2 bases, leaving 4 bases of the junction unmatched. The germline V gene has CDR1 SGHVS and CDR2 FNYEAQ. The CDR3 covers 14 residues. This CDR3 reads CASSLYLAGDEQFF. The CDR3 coding sequence is TGTGCCAGCAGCTTATACTTAGCGGGAGATGAGCAGTTCTTC.

On this clone: Other DNA sequences from this sample encode an identical CDR3 as well. This chain joins TRBV18 and TRBJ2-7, with a tentative D call TRBD1 (5 bases). This CDR3 region has 14 residues. Germline V gene data show CDR1 as KGHSH and CDR2 as LQKENI. The V gene lost 3 bases and the J gene lost 0 bases, with 9 bases spanning the gap. In nucleotides, the CDR3 is TGTGCCAGCTCACCTCCGGACACCTCCTACGAGCAGTACTTC. Encoded protein: CASSPPDTSYEQYF.

This rearrangement joins TRBV5-1 to TRBJ2-5, with D tentatively TRBD2 (6 bases). V gave up 4 bases and J gave up 3 bases, with 13 bases separating them. The CDR3 has 14 residues. In germline, CDR1 is SGHRS, CDR2 YFSETQ. In nucleotides, the CDR3 is TGCGCCAGCAGCACCCGTGGCGGGGAAGAGACCCAGTACTTC. It encodes CASSTRGGEETQYF.

Turning to this clone: At one of its ends the junction is not consistent with the germline gene, which may arise from a read error. This chain connects TRBV10-1 to TRBJ1-1; possibly TRBD1 for D (6 bases). This CDR3 contains 17 residues. In germline, CDR1 is WNHNN, CDR2 SYGVQD (reference sequence). CDR3 protein: CASIEAGATNMNTEAFF. The DNA of the CDR3 is TGCGCCAGCATTGAGGCAGGGGCGACCAATATGAACACTGAAGCTTTCTTT.

This chain connects TRBV6-5 to TRBJ1-1; no clear D gene. This CDR3 has 13 residues. Deletions cut 7 bases from V and 3 bases from J, with 12 bases between. Germline CDR1 MNHEY, CDR2 SVGAGI. CDR3 nucleotides: TGTGCCAGCATCCGCGAGGGTGACACTGAAGCTTTCTTT. This gives the protein CASIREGDTEAFF.

The V call is TRBV10-3, the J call TRBJ1-4, with a weak D call TRBD1 (5 bases). Germline lookup yields CDR1 ENHRY and CDR2 SYGVKD. Trimming removed 3 bases from V and 8 bases from J, with 13 bases in between. CDR3 size: 14 residues. Here the CDR3 reads CAISDGQGLEKLFF. The CDR3 bases are TGTGCCATCAGTGACGGGCAGGGCTTAGAAAAACTGTTTTTT.

The rearrangement links TRBV5-8 to TRBJ2-1; 14 nucleotides match TRBD2. The germline V gene has CDR1 SGHTS and CDR2 YDEGEE. This CDR3 is built from 16 residues. Germline trimming cut 3 bases from V and 8 bases from J; bases unmatched to any gene: 7. This CDR3 is CASSWGGTSGSDEQFF. Written as DNA, the CDR3 is TGTGCCAGCAGCTGGGGGGGGACTAGCGGGAGCGATGAGCAGTTCTTC.

This chain connects TRBV18 to TRBJ2-3, with 7 bases that match TRBD2. The trim removed 5 bases at V and 0 bases at J, leaving 17 bases unmatched. Germline lookup yields CDR1 KGHSH and CDR2 LQKENI. CDR3 length: 19 amino acids. Here the CDR3 reads CASSSTSEDFSVSTDTQYF. The CDR3 coding sequence is TGTGCCAGCTCAAGTACTAGCGAAGATTTTTCGGTTAGCACAGATACGCAGTATTTT.